The 31 T cell receptor beta chains below come from one sample, sequenced in a study of blood T cell repertoires in COVID-19. TCRdb's table, derived via immunoSEQ multiplex PCR, lists solely in-frame clones and lacks some. The sample has about 130,000 clones, around nine tenths seen once. Sequencing was performed on peripheral blood. Receptor source: a woman between 65 and 79 years old with COVID-19, enrolled during active disease.

The chain employs TRBV6-6 and TRBJ1-5; 7 nucleotides match TRBD1. Losses at the gene ends were 5 bases for V and 2 bases for J; bases not matched to a gene: 9. CDR1 is MNHNY, CDR2 SVGAGI, per germline (reference sequence). The CDR3 loop spans 16 amino acids. Written as DNA, the CDR3 is TGTGCCAGCAGTCAAGGGGGCAGGGTGCGCAATCAGCCCCAGCATTTT. Amino acids: CASSQGGRVRNQPQHF.

The CDR3 region is CASSLVWSGDGSYNEQFF. CDR3 bases: TGTGCCAGCAGCTTAGTGTGGAGCGGGGATGGCTCCTACAATGAGCAGTTCTTC. V and J are TRBV7-8 and TRBJ2-1; 7 bases line up with TRBD2. This CDR3 comprises 18 residues. V was pared by 1 base and J by 0 bases, with 9 bases of the junction left unmatched. CDR1 is SGHVS, CDR2 FQNEAQ, per germline.

The chain links TRBV19 to TRBJ2-7; D is uncertain. V was cut by 8 bases and J by 7 bases, with 18 bases left in between. The length of the CDR3 is 13 residues. Per the germline V gene, CDR1 is LNHDA and CDR2 is SQIVND (reference sequence). CDR3 nucleotide sequence: TGTGCCAGTGGTACCAGGTCCCGTAGGGAGCAGTACTTC. This translates into CASGTRSRREQYF.

V gene TRBV7-3 combines with J gene TRBJ2-1, with D perhaps matching TRBD1 (6 bases). The germline V gene has CDR1 SGHTA and CDR2 FQGTGA. V was clipped by 0 bases and J by 2 bases, with 11 bases between them. The CDR3 consists of 16 residues. The CDR3 nucleotides read TGTGCCAGCAGCTTAACGGGGGCAGGGACCTACAATGAGCAGTTCTTC. It is translated as CASSLTGAGTYNEQFF.

The chain uses TRBV21-1 and TRBJ1-1; the listed D gene, TRBD1, was not tested against the DNA. TRBV21-1 is a pseudogene locus. The CDR3 contains 13 residues. The CDR3 here is CASSKDTDTEAFF. The CDR3 DNA is TGTGCCAGCAGCAAAGACACCGACACTGAAGCTTTCTTT.

V is TRBV2 and J is TRBJ2-5, with D possibly being TRBD1 (6 bases). Between the trimmed V and J ends, which lost 6 bases and 4 bases, there was a span of 12 bases. This CDR3 spans 13 amino acids. The germline CDR1 and CDR2 sequences are SNHLY and FYNNEI. CDR3 protein: CASSSQGLETQYF. CDR3 DNA: TGTGCCAGCAGCTCACAGGGATTAGAGACCCAGTACTTC.

V gene TRBV7-8 combines with J gene TRBJ2-5; the match to TRBD2 covers 11 bases. The germline V gene encodes CDR1 SGHVS and CDR2 FQNEAQ. The CDR3 is 17 amino acids. V lost 1 base, J lost 3 bases, and 7 bases stayed unmatched. The CDR3 here is CASSLVGSGGDKETQYF. Here the CDR3 DNA reads TGTGCCAGCAGCTTAGTTGGTAGCGGGGGGGATAAAGAGACCCAGTACTTC.

V and J are TRBV5-1 and TRBJ2-7; D perhaps matches TRBD2 (6 bases). Germline V gene data show CDR1 as SGHRS and CDR2 as YFSETQ. The CDR3 has 14 residues. V was pared by 4 bases and J by 3 bases, with 14 bases between. CDR3 DNA: TGCGCCAGCAGCCGGGGACTGGACCTCTACGAGCAGTACTTC. Amino acids: CASSRGLDLYEQYF.

CDR3 nucleotide sequence: TGCGCCAGCAGCTTTTCAGGGGATGGAAACACCATATATTTT. Translated, it gives CASSFSGDGNTIYF. This sequence joins TRBV5-1 and TRBJ1-3, with D maybe TRBD1 (6 bases). The CDR3 is made up of 14 amino acids. Trimming took 2 bases from V and 3 from J, leaving 9 bases between them. Germline CDR1 SGHRS, CDR2 YFSETQ. Looking up the rest from reference TRBV5-1 and TRBJ1-3 gives the full variable domain: KAGVTQTPRYLIKTRGQQVTLSCSPISGHRSVSWYQQTPGQGLQFLFEYFSETQRNKGNFPGRFSGRQFSNSRSEMNVSTLELGDSALYLCASSFSGDGNTIYFGEGSWLTVV.

The chain uses TRBV6-5 and TRBJ2-3; a possible D gene is TRBD1 (5 bases). V shed 8 bases and J shed 3 bases, with 12 bases lying between them. This CDR3 has 13 amino acids. Germline-derived CDR1 and CDR2 are MNHEY and SVGAGI. The CDR3 loop reads CASGWTRTDTQYF. The CDR3 nucleotides read TGTGCCAGCGGATGGACAAGAACAGATACGCAGTATTTT.

This chain links TRBV6-6 with TRBJ1-2, with 7 bases fitting TRBD1. Germline V CDR1 and CDR2: MNHNY, SVGAGI (reference sequence). The CDR3 consists of 12 residues. With 8 bases clipped from V and 5 bases from J, the junction kept 5 bases outside the gene matches. CDR3 loop: CASSGTDYGYTF. CDR3 DNA: TGTGCCAGCTCCGGGACAGATTATGGCTACACCTTC.

V usage is TRBV7-8 and J usage is TRBJ2-3; 7 bases are shared with TRBD2. With V trimmed by 1 base and J by 0 bases, 7 bases remained unmatched. The CDR3 is 17 amino acids. Looked up from germline, CDR1 is SGHVS and CDR2 is FQNEAQ. This CDR3 reads CASSLDRTRTSTDTQYF. In DNA form, the CDR3 reads TGTGCCAGCAGCTTAGACAGGACTAGAACTAGCACAGATACGCAGTATTTT.

This chain uses TRBV7-6 with TRBJ1-4, with TRBD1 identical over 10 bases. The ends lost 5 bases at V and 0 bases at J; junction bases unmatched: 3. This CDR3 comprises 16 residues. CDR1 is SGHVS, CDR2 FNYEAQ, per germline. The CDR3 bases are TGTGCCAGCAGCCCCGGGACAGGGGCAACTAATGAAAAACTGTTTTTT. Translating it yields CASSPGTGATNEKLFF.

The V call is TRBV4-2, the J call TRBJ2-7, with TRBD1 matching 8 bases. Unmatched junction bases numbered 6, after V lost 0 bases and J lost 2 bases. Per the germline V gene, CDR1 is LGHNA and CDR2 is YNFKEQ. The CDR3 spans 16 residues. CDR3 residues: CASSQDPSDRAYEQYF. The CDR3, as DNA: TGTGCCAGCAGCCAAGACCCCTCGGACAGGGCCTACGAGCAGTACTTC.

This clone was seen a single time. This rearrangement joins TRBV24-1 to TRBJ2-3; 13 nucleotides match TRBD2. V gave up 4 bases and J gave up 0 bases; unmatched junction bases: 3. There are 17 residues in the CDR3. The V gene's germline CDR1 is KGHDR and CDR2 SFDVKD. This chain's CDR3 is CATSDPGLAGSTDTQYF. The CDR3 nucleotides are TGTGCCACCAGTGACCCGGGACTAGCGGGGAGCACAGATACGCAGTATTTT.

CDR3 residues: CASTRQGNSNQPQHF. CDR3 DNA: TGTGCCAGCACCAGACAGGGGAATAGCAATCAGCCCCAGCATTTT. The gene calls are TRBV6-6 and TRBJ1-5; TRBD1 matches 8 bases. V dropped 7 bases and J dropped 0; count of bases not matched to a gene: 5. The CDR3 is made up of 15 amino acids. Per the germline V gene, CDR1 is MNHNY and CDR2 is SVGAGI (reference sequence).

The CDR3: CASSLGQILLNTGELFF. CDR3 DNA: TGCGCCAGCAGCTTGGGACAGATTCTTCTGAACACCGGGGAGCTGTTTTTT. The J gene is TRBJ2-2, the V gene TRBV5-1, with D possibly TRBD1 on 5 matching bases. From germline, CDR1 is SGHRS and CDR2 YFSETQ. With 0 bases removed from V and 1 base from J, the gap between germline ends came to 13 bases. This CDR3 region has 17 residues. Complete variable domain (other parts from reference TRBV5-1 and TRBJ2-2): KAGVTQTPRYLIKTRGQQVTLSCSPISGHRSVSWYQQTPGQGLQFLFEYFSETQRNKGNFPGRFSGRQFSNSRSEMNVSTLELGDSALYLCASSLGQILLNTGELFFGEGSRLTVL.

The chain joins TRBV6-5 to TRBJ2-5, with 7 positions matching TRBD1. CDR3 size: 15 residues. J lost 2 bases, V lost 7 bases, and 10 bases had no gene match. The V gene's germline CDR1 is MNHEY and CDR2 SVGAGI. CDR3 nucleotides: TGTGCCAGCACTTCCGAACAGGGGCGTCAAGAGACCCAGTACTTC. This sequence encodes CASTSEQGRQETQYF.

The genes are TRBV5-1 and TRBJ1-4; 8 nucleotides line up with TRBD1. Germline CDR1 SGHRS, CDR2 YFSETQ. This CDR3 has 16 amino acids. V trimming: 3 bases; J trimming: 4 bases; junction bases outside the gene matches: 8. CDR3 nucleotide sequence: TGCGCCAGCAGCTCTGCAGGGGGCAGGAATAATGAAAAACTGTTTTTT. This codes for CASSSAGGRNNEKLFF.

The gene calls are TRBV7-8 and TRBJ1-1, with 7 nucleotides matching TRBD1. V dropped 5 bases and J dropped 4; count of bases not matched to a gene: 4. Germline V gene data show CDR1 as SGHVS and CDR2 as FQNEAQ. CDR3 size: 13 residues. CDR3 in DNA: TGTGCCAGCAGCGAACAGGGGACCACTGAAGCTTTCTTT. It specifies CASSEQGTTEAFF.

The chain uses TRBV4-1 and TRBJ2-4; 11 nucleotides match TRBD1. V dropped 4 bases and J dropped 2; count of bases not matched to a gene: 10. The CDR3 totals 18 residues. The germline gives CDR1 MGHRA, CDR2 YSYEKL. DNA for the CDR3: TGCGCCAGCAGCCCCGGACAGGGGGCGTCTCACCCCAAAAACATTCAGTACTTC. Protein sequence: CASSPGQGASHPKNIQYF.

This clone was counted between two and nine times. This chain connects TRBV7-9 to TRBJ2-7, with TRBD2 matching 12 bases. From germline, CDR1 is SEHNR and CDR2 FQNEAQ (reference sequence). The ends lost 5 bases at V and 5 bases at J; junction bases unmatched: 7. The CDR3 loop spans 15 amino acids. CDR3 in amino acids: CASSKPSGGAHEQYF. The CDR3 region has the DNA TGTGCCAGCAGCAAGCCTAGCGGGGGGGCCCACGAGCAGTACTTC.

The CDR3 spells CASSLVVQGISYEQYF. CDR3 sequence (DNA): TGTGCCAGCAGCTTAGTAGTCCAGGGAATCTCCTACGAGCAGTACTTC. The chain employs TRBV7-8 and TRBJ2-7; the D gene is possibly TRBD1 (5 bases). The CDR3 is 16 residues long. V lost 1 base and J 0 bases, leaving 13 bases between the germline ends. Germline V gives CDR1 SGHVS, CDR2 FQNEAQ.

V gene TRBV3-1 (or the pseudogene TRBV3-2) combines with J gene TRBJ2-4, with D possibly TRBD2 on 5 matching bases. Germline lookup yields CDR1 LGHDT and CDR2 YNNKEL (reference sequence). The V and J ends lost 5 bases and 1 base respectively, with 9 bases between them. This CDR3 contains 14 residues. CDR3 region: CASSVRGAKNIQYF. CDR3 DNA sequence: TGTGCCAGCAGCGTTAGAGGGGCCAAAAACATTCAGTACTTC.

The chain joins TRBV5-4 to TRBJ1-6, with 7 bases aligning to TRBD1. CDR3 size: 14 residues. Trimming took 1 base from V and 7 from J; bases not matched to a gene: 2. Germline loops: CDR1 SGHNT, CDR2 YYREEE (reference sequence). Here the CDR3 DNA reads TGTGCCAGCAGCTTGAACAGGGGAAATTCACCCCTCCACTTT. Residues: CASSLNRGNSPLHF.

The rearrangement uses TRBV24-1 and TRBJ2-2; D unresolved. The CDR3 has 12 amino acids. Germline CDR1 is KGHDR and CDR2 is SFDVKD. The V end lost 11 bases, the J end lost 4 bases, and 10 bases lay between the germline ends. The CDR3 DNA reads as TGTGCCATCCCGGTTATCACCGGGGAGCTGTTTTTT. This translates into CAIPVITGELFF.

The J gene is TRBJ1-5, the V gene TRBV30; no definite D call. CDR1 and CDR2 from the germline V gene are GTSNPN and SVGIG (reference sequence). The CDR3 contains 13 residues. V lost 2 bases to trimming and J lost 0 bases, with 5 bases between them. The CDR3 sequence: CAWSPNSNQPQHF. The CDR3 bases are TGTGCCTGGAGTCCAAATAGCAATCAGCCCCAGCATTTT.

CDR3 DNA: TGTGCCAGCAGCCTAATAGCGGGGGAGACCCAGTACTTC. Amino acid sequence: CASSLIAGETQYF. The chain is built from TRBV3-1 (or the pseudogene TRBV3-2) and TRBJ2-5; 8 bases map to TRBD2. Germline CDR1 is LGHDT and CDR2 is YNNKEL (reference sequence). The CDR3 has 13 amino acids. After removal of 4 bases from V and 5 bases from J, the junction contained 3 bases not matched to a gene.

The gene calls are TRBV5-1 and TRBJ2-5, with D possibly being TRBD1 (6 bases). CDR3 length equals 17 residues. V was trimmed by 5 bases and J by 1 base, leaving 21 bases between them. The germline V gene encodes CDR1 SGHRS and CDR2 YFSETQ. CDR3 loop: CASRDPTGTTTQETQYF. The CDR3 nucleotides are TGCGCCAGCAGGGATCCAACCGGGACAACCACCCAAGAGACCCAGTACTTC.

J is TRBJ1-5 and V is TRBV12-3 or TRBV12-4; 8 bases map to TRBD1. Trimming cost V 6 bases and J 7 bases; bases outside gene matches: 5. CDR3 length: 13 amino acids. The CDR3 loop reads CASRAGGVQPQHF. The CDR3 nucleotides read TGTGCCAGCAGAGCAGGGGGCGTCCAGCCCCAGCATTTT.

J is TRBJ2-5 and V is TRBV19; D might be TRBD2 (6 bases). Germline lookup yields CDR1 LNHDA and CDR2 SQIVND (reference sequence). The CDR3 has 16 residues. V was trimmed by 5 bases and J by 4 bases, leaving 20 bases between them. CDR3 amino acids: CASSVRRGDGGETQYF. CDR3 bases: TGTGCCAGTAGTGTACGTCGCGGGGACGGGGGAGAGACCCAGTACTTC. The full variable domain, with the rest looked up from reference TRBV19 and TRBJ2-5, is DGGITQSPKYLFRKEGQNVTLSCEQNLNHDAMYWYRQDPGQGLRLIYYSQIVNDFQKGDIAEGYSVSREKKESFPLTVTSAQKNPTAFYLCASSVRRGDGGETQYFGPGTRLLVL.